The next 25 T cell receptor beta chains were all read from a single sample in a study of blood T cell repertoires in COVID-19. Here immunoSEQ multiplex PCR was the method, and the copy in TCRdb shows in-frame clones only, minus some. The sample holds some 220,000 clones, more than 65% seen once. Sequenced: peripheral blood. These receptors were obtained from a woman aged 55-69 years with acute or convalescent COVID-19.

The J gene is TRBJ1-1, the V gene TRBV11-2, with 8 positions matching TRBD1. The length of the CDR3 is 16 residues. Germline V gives CDR1 SGHAT, CDR2 FQNNGV. V shed 5 bases, J shed 5 bases, and the junction held 13 bases outside the gene matches. The CDR3 region is CASSRDSDRVGTEAFF. CDR3 bases: TGTGCCAGCAGCCGCGACTCGGACAGGGTAGGGACTGAAGCTTTCTTT.

The chain employs TRBV27 and TRBJ1-2; TRBD1 matches at 8 bases. Per the germline V gene, CDR1 is MNHEY and CDR2 is SMNVEV (reference sequence). The V gene end was trimmed by 10 bases and the J gene end by 6 bases; junction bases not matched to a gene: 7. CDR3 size: 12 residues. CDR3 bases: TGTGCCACCGTGGACAGGGCGAATGGCTACACCTTC. Protein product: CATVDRANGYTF.

V gene TRBV27 combines with J gene TRBJ1-4; TRBD1 is a possible D gene (5 bases). CDR3 length equals 13 residues. Trimming left V 6 bases short and J 8 bases short, with 13 bases between. Germline V gene sequence: CDR1 MNHEY, CDR2 SMNVEV (reference sequence). In DNA form, the CDR3 reads TGTGCCAGCAGCCCGCTCCGGGGGGAAAAACTGTTTTTT. The encoded protein is CASSPLRGEKLFF.

V gene TRBV5-1 combines with J gene TRBJ2-3; tentatively, D is TRBD2 (5 bases). Trimming pared 2 bases from V and 2 bases from J, leaving 9 bases between. Germline assignment: CDR1 SGHRS and CDR2 YFSETQ. The CDR3 totals 14 residues. The DNA of the CDR3 is TGCGCCAGCAGCTTTAGCGCGACCACAGATACGCAGTATTTT. It yields the protein CASSFSATTDTQYF.

This chain uses TRBV5-4 with TRBJ1-4, with a weak D call TRBD1 (5 bases). The CDR3 sequence is 15 residues long. Per the germline V gene, CDR1 is SGHNT and CDR2 is YYREEE (reference sequence). Trimming removed 4 bases at V and 7 bases at J, with 17 bases between. CDR3 in DNA: TGTGCCAGCAGCCCGAGGGGACTCCCGGGTGAAAAACTGTTTTTT. Its translation is CASSPRGLPGEKLFF.

The rearrangement links TRBV21-1 to TRBJ1-3. TRBV21-1 has pseudogene status. The CDR3 spans 16 residues. The CDR3 sequence: CASSKGTGRGGNTIYF. The CDR3 DNA reads as TGTGCCAGCAGCAAGGGAACCGGCCGAGGGGGAAACACCATATATTTT.

V gene TRBV9 combines with J gene TRBJ2-2; no reliable D call. Trimming left V 0 bases short and J 6 bases short, with 12 bases between. The length of the CDR3 is 15 residues. Germline-derived CDR1 and CDR2 are SGDLS and YYNGEE. CDR3 amino acids: CASSVGLTNAGELFF. DNA of the CDR3: TGTGCCAGCAGCGTAGGCCTCACTAATGCCGGGGAGCTGTTTTTT.

The chain couples TRBV6-2 or TRBV6-3 to TRBJ1-1; D is undetermined. The V gene lost 6 bases and the J gene lost 0 bases, with 14 bases spanning the gap. The V gene's germline CDR1 is MNHEY and CDR2 SVGEGT. The CDR3 spans 15 residues. The CDR3 bases are TGTGCCAGCAGCCGAGGTGGAGGCATGAACACTGAAGCTTTCTTT. It translates to CASSRGGGMNTEAFF.

The rearrangement uses TRBV7-8 and TRBJ1-1; TRBD1 is a possible D gene (5 bases). The CDR3 consists of 17 residues. The V gene lost 5 bases and the J gene lost 1 base, with 20 bases spanning the gap. Germline loops: CDR1 SGHVS, CDR2 FQNEAQ. CDR3 DNA sequence: TGTGCCAGCAGCCTCATCCTGGGGCCCGACAAGAACACTGAAGCTTTCTTT. It is translated as CASSLILGPDKNTEAFF. The full variable domain, rest sourced from reference TRBV7-8 and TRBJ1-1, is GAGVSQSPRYKVAKRGQDVALRCDPISGHVSLFWYQQALGQGPEFLTYFQNEAQLDKSGLPSDRFFAERPEGSVSTLKIQRTQQEDSAVYLCASSLILGPDKNTEAFFGQGTRLTVV.

This rearrangement joins TRBV7-9 to TRBJ2-5; possibly TRBD1 for D (5 bases). V lost 3 bases, J lost 2 bases, and 13 bases lay in between. The CDR3 is 15 amino acids. Germline values: CDR1 SEHNR, CDR2 FQNEAQ (reference sequence). CDR3 in DNA: TGTGCCAGCAGCTTCATAGGACAAGGTCAAGAGACCCAGTACTTC. It translates to CASSFIGQGQETQYF.

V gene TRBV6-5 combines with J gene TRBJ2-7; the match to TRBD1 covers 8 bases. Germline lookup yields CDR1 MNHEY and CDR2 SVGAGI. The junction had 2 bases not matched to a gene; V was cut back by 8 bases and J by 2 bases. The CDR3 extends over 12 amino acids. Here the CDR3 DNA reads TGTGCCAGCGGACAGGGTCCCTACGAGCAGTACTTC. Its protein is CASGQGPYEQYF.

The chain has TRBV4-1 and TRBJ1-2; TRBD1 matches 9 bases. V trimming: 3 bases; J trimming: 6 bases; junction bases outside the gene matches: 8. The germline CDR1 and CDR2 sequences are MGHRA and YSYEKL. The CDR3 totals 15 residues. In DNA form, the CDR3 reads TGCGCCAGCAGCCATGAGGACAGGGGAAGGAATGGCTACACCTTC. Its protein product is CASSHEDRGRNGYTF.

This clone was observed once. The rearrangement joins TRBV3-1 (or the pseudogene TRBV3-2) to TRBJ1-2, with D possibly matching TRBD1 (6 bases). Trimming took 4 bases from V and 6 from J, leaving 12 bases between them. The CDR3 has 13 amino acids. Looked up from germline, CDR1 is LGHDT and CDR2 is YNNKEL (reference sequence). The CDR3: CASSPGAKDGYTF. Written as DNA, the CDR3 is TGTGCCAGCAGCCCAGGGGCAAAGGATGGCTACACCTTC.

Regarding this clone: Other DNA variants within this sample encode the same CDR3. This chain uses TRBV18 with TRBJ1-2; 10 positions match TRBD1. Germline CDR1 and CDR2: KGHSH and LQKENI. Trimming took 3 bases from V and 4 from J; bases not matched to a gene: 2. This CDR3 spans 14 amino acids. The DNA for the CDR3 is TGTGCCAGCTCACCGGGACAGGGGTCCTATGGCTACACCTTC. Translated, it gives CASSPGQGSYGYTF.

The J gene is TRBJ1-6, the V gene TRBV19; 7 bases align to TRBD1. The CDR3 has 17 residues. Looked up from germline, CDR1 is LNHDA and CDR2 is SQIVND (reference sequence). Trimming at V came to 4 bases and at J to 7 bases, leaving 13 bases not matched to a gene. The CDR3, as DNA: TGTGCCAGTAGTAATATTTTGACAGGGCGCCCAAATTCACCCCTCCACTTT. Amino acids: CASSNILTGRPNSPLHF.

The chain uses TRBV13 and TRBJ2-3; TRBD2 agrees at 13 bases. V shed 5 bases, J shed 6 bases, and the junction held 5 bases outside the gene matches. The germline V gene has CDR1 PRHDT and CDR2 FYEKMQ (reference sequence). The CDR3 sequence is 15 residues long. CDR3 protein: CASSPGLAGRDTQYF. CDR3 coding DNA: TGTGCCAGCAGCCCGGGACTAGCGGGGAGGGATACGCAGTATTTT.

V usage is TRBV3-1 (or the pseudogene TRBV3-2) and J usage is TRBJ2-7; 9 bases fit TRBD1. Trimming removed 3 bases from V and 2 bases from J; junction bases left unmatched: 8. The germline V gene encodes CDR1 LGHDT and CDR2 YNNKEL (reference sequence). The CDR3 is 16 residues long. CDR3 amino acids: CASSHSPGTGTYEQYF. The CDR3 DNA is TGTGCCAGCAGCCACAGCCCGGGGACAGGGACCTACGAGCAGTACTTC.

The J gene is TRBJ1-2, the V gene TRBV19; perhaps TRBD1 as D (6 bases). Germline V gene sequence: CDR1 LNHDA, CDR2 SQIVND (reference sequence). The ends were cut back, 9 bases at V and 1 base at J, with 18 bases in the middle. This CDR3 region has 15 residues. CDR3 coding DNA: TGTGCCAGCACAATTACAGGGTTTGATAACTATGGCTACACCTTC. This encodes CASTITGFDNYGYTF.

This clone has just a few counts. The chain uses TRBV30 and TRBJ1-1, with TRBD1 as a possible D gene (5 bases). The CDR3 has 12 residues. The ends were cut back, 4 bases at V and 4 bases at J, with 10 bases in the middle. Germline loops: CDR1 GTSNPN, CDR2 SVGIG (reference sequence). The CDR3 bases are TGTGCCTGGACAGGGTTTGCCACTGAAGCTTTCTTT. As protein: CAWTGFATEAFF.

This clone was counted between two and nine times. This sequence joins TRBV4-3 and TRBJ1-2; D remains unclear. The CDR3 consists of 15 residues. Per germline, CDR1 LGHNA and CDR2 YSLEER. V lost 0 bases to trimming and J lost 0 bases, with 8 bases between them. CDR3 protein: CASSQDQAPNYGYTF. CDR3 DNA sequence: TGCGCCAGCAGCCAAGATCAGGCACCTAACTATGGCTACACCTTC.

The chain uses TRBV7-3 and TRBJ2-1; 7 nucleotides align to TRBD1. CDR3 length: 14 residues. CDR1 SGHTA and CDR2 FQGTGA come from the germline V gene. J lost 3 bases, V lost 5 bases, and 4 bases had no gene match. CDR3 coding DNA: TGTGCCAGCAGCCCCGACAGGGACTACAATGAGCAGTTCTTC. Translation gives CASSPDRDYNEQFF.

The CDR3 region is CASSPRQGFYTDTQYF. The CDR3 nucleotides are TGTGCCAGCAGCCCTCGACAGGGGTTCTACACAGATACGCAGTATTTT. The rearrangement joins TRBV9 to TRBJ2-3, with 8 bases identical to TRBD1. With 4 bases clipped from V and 2 bases from J, the junction kept 9 bases outside the gene matches. Germline values: CDR1 SGDLS, CDR2 YYNGEE. The CDR3 sequence is 16 residues long.

The rearrangement joins TRBV28 to TRBJ1-1; perhaps TRBD1 as D (5 bases). CDR3 length equals 14 residues. Germline CDR1 reads MDHEN; CDR2 reads SYDVKM. V lost 7 bases and J lost 5, with 17 bases in between. CDR3 coding DNA: TGTGCCAGCACCAACCGGGGGGGAATTACTGAAGCTTTCTTT. It translates to CASTNRGGITEAFF.

In DNA form, the CDR3 reads TGTGCCAGTAGCCAAAAGGGGGCTCTCACAGATACGCAGTATTTT. This translates into CASSQKGALTDTQYF. This chain links TRBV19 with TRBJ2-3, with TRBD1 matching 7 bases. The CDR3 totals 15 residues. V shed 6 bases and J 2 bases; nucleotides not matched to a gene: 8. The germline gives CDR1 LNHDA, CDR2 SQIVND (reference sequence).

In this sample, this clone turned up a few times. The CDR3 sequence: CASRVRDNTEAFF. DNA of the CDR3: TGTGCCAGCAGGGTCCGGGATAACACTGAAGCTTTCTTT. This chain connects TRBV6-5 to TRBJ1-1; D not resolved. The CDR3 totals 13 residues. Trimming stripped 6 bases from V and 2 bases from J, with 10 bases between. Germline V lookup: CDR1 MNHEY, CDR2 SVGAGI.